This is a list of T cell receptor beta chains from one sample in a study of patients and donors after allogeneic stem cell transplantation. MiXCR, run by TCRdb on the RT-PCR reads, gives a single entry per CDR3 protein. The sample shows fewer than 250,000 distinct CDR3 sequences, roughly 15% of them seen only once. Specimen: blood, either unsorted or a sorted T cell fraction (not recorded which). Every receptor here comes from a human donor who was either an allogeneic HSCT recipient or a stem cell or donor lymphocyte infusion donor (not recorded which). It is not recorded whose cells these are; they may come from a transplant donor. Each CDR3 is given without its conserved first and last residue.

V gene: TRBV18
J gene: TRBJ1-1
CDR3 protein: ASSTLQGETEAF

V gene: TRBV19
J gene: TRBJ2-3
CDR3 protein: ASSIERGDTQY

V gene: TRBV7-6
J gene: TRBJ1-6
CDR3 protein: ASSLGQAESSPLH

V gene: TRBV20-1
J gene: TRBJ1-6
CDR3 protein: SANLGGFDSPLH

V gene: TRBV5-8
J gene: TRBJ2-5
CDR3 protein: ASSLAIGRQETQY

V gene: TRBV7-7
J gene: TRBJ2-3
CDR3 protein: ASGLIGRTDTQY

V gene: TRBV5-1
J gene: TRBJ2-5
CDR3 protein: ASRPSQGAGVFETQY

V gene: TRBV3-1
J gene: TRBJ1-5
CDR3 protein: ASRSQGLGQPQH

V gene: TRBV20-1
J gene: TRBJ2-1
CDR3 protein: SARTSGIYNEQF

V gene: TRBV21-1
J gene: TRBJ1-5
CDR3 protein: ASSKVVAGGLASNQPQH

V gene: TRBV6-4
J gene: TRBJ2-7
CDR3 protein: ASNPRGTDEQY

V gene: TRBV19
J gene: TRBJ2-5
CDR3 protein: ATRTEETQY

V gene: TRBV20-1
J gene: TRBJ1-2
CDR3 protein: SARKGSNYGYT

V gene: TRBV11-2
J gene: TRBJ2-1
CDR3 protein: ASSLDWFLAGGKSEQF

V gene: TRBV27
J gene: TRBJ1-1
CDR3 protein: ASSLGTGSAEAF

V gene: TRBV6-1
J gene: TRBJ2-3
CDR3 protein: ASSPGGLAGITDTQY

V gene: TRBV4-1
J gene: TRBJ2-5
CDR3 protein: ASRSVGGLQETQY

V gene: TRBV20-1
J gene: TRBJ1-2
CDR3 protein: STRAGYT

V gene: TRBV5-1
J gene: TRBJ2-1
CDR3 protein: ASSLALYGEQF

V gene: TRBV20-1
J gene: TRBJ1-2
CDR3 protein: SAHGGVTNYGYT